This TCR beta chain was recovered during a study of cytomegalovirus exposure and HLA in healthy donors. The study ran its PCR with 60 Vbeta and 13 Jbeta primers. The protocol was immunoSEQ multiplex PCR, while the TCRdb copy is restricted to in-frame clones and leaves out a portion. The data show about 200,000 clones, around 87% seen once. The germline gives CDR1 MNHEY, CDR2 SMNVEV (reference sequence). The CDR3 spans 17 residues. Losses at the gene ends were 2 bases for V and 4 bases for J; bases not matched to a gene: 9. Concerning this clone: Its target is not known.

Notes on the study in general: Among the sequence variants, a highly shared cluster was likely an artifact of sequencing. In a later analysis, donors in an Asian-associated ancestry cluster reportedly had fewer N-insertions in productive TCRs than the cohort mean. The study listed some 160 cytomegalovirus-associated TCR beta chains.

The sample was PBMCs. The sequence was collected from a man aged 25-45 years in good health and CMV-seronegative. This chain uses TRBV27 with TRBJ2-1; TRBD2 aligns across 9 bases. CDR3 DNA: TGTGCCAGCAGTTTACGGGGCGGGGGGGCCCCTTACAATGAGCAGTTCTTC. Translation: CASSLRGGGAPYNEQFF.